These T cell receptor beta chains were read from a single sample in a study of blood T cells in healthy people across ages. TCRdb re-derived calls from the 5' RACE reads in MiXCR, one entry per CDR3 protein. The top ten clones hold around an eighth of a sample with over 500,000 distinct CDR3 sequences, roughly half of them seen once. The sample taken for sequencing was blood. The receptors stem from a woman of 80 years or more in good health. Both conserved end residues are part of each CDR3. Each record gives: CDR3 length, J gene, V gene, CDR3 protein.

>15|TRBJ2-3|TRBV10-3
CASGLAGGPADTQYF
>15|TRBJ1-1|TRBV9
CASSVSGVTNTEAFF
>17|TRBJ2-1|TRBV5-1
CASSGVAAWDSYNEQFF
>15|NA|TRBV7-8
CASSALRGTGIEQYF
>13|TRBJ2-2|TRBV2
CANRQLNTGELFF
>15|TRBJ2-3|TRBV20-1
CSAQTLAVSTDTQYF
>15|TRBJ1-2|TRBV30
CAWSADPARVYGYTF
>13|TRBJ1-5|TRBV28
CASSTGLFQPQHF
>15|TRBJ1-4|TRBV4-1
CASSQTGLFGEKLFF
>13|TRBJ2-5|TRBV20-1
CSARALAQETQYF
>14|TRBJ1-1|TRBV20-1
CSAPPPGRVTEAFF
>17|TRBJ1-3|TRBV7-9
CASSRTGGVLSGNTIYF
>14|TRBJ2-7|TRBV29-1
CSVGQGLPSYEQYF
>13|NA|TRBV20-1
CSAGGQGTNEQYF
>14|TRBJ2-3|TRBV29-1
CSVVEVASTDTQYF
>16|TRBJ2-1|TRBV25-1
CASSEWEEKVYNEQFF
>15|TRBJ2-7|TRBV7-2
CASSVTQGSAYEQYF
>14|TRBJ2-1|TRBV5-1
CASTPGLAYNEQFF
>15|NA|TRBV25-1
CASSDPGRTGYEQYF
>14|TRBJ2-4|TRBV5-1
CASSLGPTGTHQYF
>13|TRBJ2-1|TRBV6-5
CASRTWRQNEQFF
>15|TRBJ1-2|TRBV20-1
CSAGRTPLGMDGYTF
>16|TRBJ2-1|TRBV6-5
CASSYSRERGDNEQFF
>14|TRBJ1-2|TRBV2
CASSESWVDYGYTF
>16|TRBJ2-2|TRBV25-1
CASSEWARANTGELFF
>14|TRBJ1-2|TRBV7-9
CASSPKSTNYGYTF
>17|TRBJ2-1|TRBV27
CASSRGLYGGALSEQFF
>15|TRBJ2-1|TRBV21-1
CASILRGDRPHEQFF